A selection of T cell receptor beta chains follows, all from one sample in a study of T cells in Graves' hyperthyroidism and ophthalmopathy. MiXCR, applied by TCRdb to the multiplex PCR reads, yields one record per CDR3 protein. Among a few hundred thousand distinct CDR3 sequences listed, 17% were seen once. The sequenced sample was blood. The receptors here all came from a woman aged 55 to 70 with Graves' ophthalmopathy. The CDR3 runs from the conserved cysteine through the conserved F or W. The order of the fields is CDR3 protein, CDR3 DNA, clone size, V gene, D gene, J gene. A D gene is named only where the DNA matches it firmly. Not all rows give a size; the values are once, few, many and, for expanded clones, a class.

CDR3 protein: CASSLAGGGLETQYF; CDR3 DNA: TGCGCCAGCAGCTTGGCCGGAGGGGGCTTGGAGACCCAGTACTTC; clone size: many; V gene: TRBV5-1; D gene: .; J gene: TRBJ2-5
CDR3 protein: CASSESRGLNEQFF; CDR3 DNA: TGTGCCAGCAGTGAGTCCAGGGGGCTGAATGAGCAGTTCTTC; clone size: .; V gene: TRBV6-1; D gene: TRBD1; J gene: TRBJ2-1
CDR3 protein: CASSTNRGPPSYEQYF; CDR3 DNA: TGTGCCAGCAGCACGAACAGGGGGCCCCCTTCCTACGAGCAGTACTTC; clone size: few; V gene: TRBV7-9; D gene: TRBD1; J gene: TRBJ2-7
CDR3 protein: CASSLTRGSTDTQYF; CDR3 DNA: TGTGCCAGCAGCTTGACTAGGGGGAGCACAGATACGCAGTATTTT; clone size: once; V gene: TRBV14; D gene: .; J gene: TRBJ2-3
CDR3 protein: CASSGSTRGIQPLHF; CDR3 DNA: TGTGCCAGCAGCGGGAGCACTCGTGGAATTCAACCCCTCCACTTT; clone size: few; V gene: TRBV7-2; D gene: .; J gene: TRBJ1-6
CDR3 protein: CSAARQGAAPQYF; CDR3 DNA: TGCAGTGCTGCTAGACAGGGGGCCGCGCCCCAGTACTTC; clone size: .; V gene: TRBV20-1; D gene: TRBD1; J gene: TRBJ2-5
CDR3 protein: CASSPPTGTVSYTF; CDR3 DNA: TGTGCCAGCTCACCACCGACAGGGACGGTTAGCTACACCTTC; clone size: many; V gene: TRBV18; D gene: TRBD1; J gene: TRBJ1-2
CDR3 protein: CASSESTAGTYEQYF; CDR3 DNA: TGTGCCAGCAGTGAATCAACAGCAGGAACCTACGAGCAGTACTTC; clone size: many; V gene: TRBV6-1; D gene: .; J gene: TRBJ2-7
CDR3 protein: CASSHLPGGGLDTEAFF; CDR3 DNA: TGTGCCAGCAGCCACCTCCCGGGAGGGGGGTTGGACACTGAAGCTTTCTTT; clone size: .; V gene: TRBV4-2; D gene: .; J gene: TRBJ1-1
CDR3 protein: CASSLRAGLDQPQHF; CDR3 DNA: TGTGCCAGCAGCTTACGGGCAGGGCTCGATCAGCCCCAGCATTTT; clone size: many; V gene: TRBV7-2; D gene: .; J gene: TRBJ1-5
CDR3 protein: CASSISAGDIYEQYF; CDR3 DNA: TGTGCCAGTAGTATTTCGGCAGGGGATATCTACGAGCAGTACTTC; clone size: .; V gene: TRBV19; D gene: .; J gene: TRBJ2-7
CDR3 protein: CASSLGSGGGTDTQYF; CDR3 DNA: TGTGCCAGCAGTTTAGGTAGCGGGGGAGGTACAGATACGCAGTATTTT; clone size: many; V gene: TRBV27; D gene: TRBD2; J gene: TRBJ2-3
CDR3 protein: CASSQEAGGFGNQPQHF; CDR3 DNA: TGCGCCAGCAGCCAAGAGGCAGGGGGGTTCGGCAATCAGCCCCAGCATTTT; clone size: .; V gene: TRBV4-3; D gene: TRBD1; J gene: TRBJ1-5
CDR3 protein: CASMKMNTEAFF; CDR3 DNA: TGTGCCAGCATGAAGATGAACACTGAAGCTTTCTTT; clone size: many; V gene: TRBV6-1; D gene: .; J gene: TRBJ1-1
CDR3 protein: CSVESGEKLFF; CDR3 DNA: TGCAGCGTTGAGTCAGGTGAAAAACTGTTTTTT; clone size: few; V gene: TRBV29-1; D gene: .; J gene: TRBJ1-4
CDR3 protein: CASSFLGYSNYGYTF; CDR3 DNA: TGTGCCAGCAGCTTTCTAGGATACTCTAACTATGGCTACACCTTC; clone size: .; V gene: TRBV5-1; D gene: .; J gene: TRBJ1-2
CDR3 protein: CASSGTSGGPNTGELFF; CDR3 DNA: TGCGCCAGCAGCGGGACTAGCGGGGGACCGAACACCGGGGAGCTGTTTTTT; clone size: many; V gene: TRBV5-1; D gene: TRBD2; J gene: TRBJ2-2
CDR3 protein: CASRLGASGYTGELFF; CDR3 DNA: TGTGCCAGCAGACTGGGTGCTAGCGGATACACCGGGGAGCTGTTTTTT; clone size: many; V gene: TRBV11-1; D gene: TRBD2; J gene: TRBJ2-2
CDR3 protein: CASSLGRGGNQETQYF; CDR3 DNA: TGTGCCAGCAGCTTGGGTCGCGGGGGAAACCAAGAGACCCAGTACTTC; clone size: .; V gene: TRBV5-4; D gene: TRBD2; J gene: TRBJ2-5
CDR3 protein: CASSLQGASNYGYTF; CDR3 DNA: TGCGCCAGCAGTCTACAGGGGGCCTCTAACTATGGCTACACCTTC; clone size: few; V gene: TRBV5-1; D gene: TRBD1; J gene: TRBJ1-2
CDR3 protein: CAWSGGTNQPQHF; CDR3 DNA: TGTGCCTGGAGTGGGGGGACCAATCAGCCCCAGCATTTT; clone size: few; V gene: TRBV30; D gene: .; J gene: TRBJ1-5
CDR3 protein: CASSNLEQGFPNQPQHF; CDR3 DNA: TGTGCCAGCAGCAACCTTGAACAGGGGTTCCCCAATCAGCCCCAGCATTTT; clone size: many; V gene: TRBV12-3/TRBV12-4; D gene: TRBD1; J gene: TRBJ1-5
CDR3 protein: CASSIGGLAGQETQYF; CDR3 DNA: TGTGCCAGTAGTATAGGAGGACTAGCGGGGCAAGAGACCCAGTACTTC; clone size: .; V gene: TRBV19; D gene: TRBD2; J gene: TRBJ2-5
CDR3 protein: CASSGGRGGSGANVLTF; CDR3 DNA: TGTGCCAGCAGTGGAGGCAGGGGGGGATCTGGGGCCAACGTCCTGACTTTC; clone size: many; V gene: TRBV25-1; D gene: .; J gene: TRBJ2-6
CDR3 protein: CASSDQGQGYEQYF; CDR3 DNA: TGTGCCAGCAGTGATCAGGGACAGGGGTACGAGCAGTACTTC; clone size: many; V gene: TRBV2; D gene: TRBD1; J gene: TRBJ2-7
CDR3 protein: CASSLGRLAGRTTGELFF; CDR3 DNA: TGTGCCAGCAGCTTGGGTAGACTAGCGGGACGAACTACCGGGGAGCTGTTTTTT; clone size: .; V gene: TRBV7-8; D gene: TRBD2; J gene: TRBJ2-2
CDR3 protein: CAISARTGGGTGELFF; CDR3 DNA: TGTGCCATCAGTGCGCGGACAGGGGGCGGAACCGGGGAGCTGTTTTTT; clone size: few; V gene: TRBV10-3; D gene: TRBD1; J gene: TRBJ2-2
CDR3 protein: CSARLGTLQETQYF; CDR3 DNA: TGCAGTGCTAGACTTGGGACCCTCCAAGAGACCCAGTACTTC; clone size: many; V gene: TRBV20-1; D gene: .; J gene: TRBJ2-5
CDR3 protein: CASSTSPTGGGKNIQYF; CDR3 DNA: TGTGCCAGCAGCACTAGTCCGACGGGGGGGGGGAAAAACATTCAGTACTTC; clone size: .; V gene: TRBV11-2; D gene: TRBD2; J gene: TRBJ2-4
CDR3 protein: CAAGTGFSEGYTF; CDR3 DNA: TGTGCTGCAGGGACAGGGTTTTCGGAAGGCTACACCTTC; clone size: .; V gene: TRBV7-9; D gene: TRBD1; J gene: TRBJ1-2
CDR3 protein: CASSQFRSSNYGYTF; CDR3 DNA: TGCGCCAGCAGCCAATTTCGCAGTAGCAACTATGGCTACACCTTC; clone size: many; V gene: TRBV4-3; D gene: .; J gene: TRBJ1-2
CDR3 protein: CASSVDETGGYEQYF; CDR3 DNA: TGTGCCAGCAGCGTAGATGAGACAGGGGGCTACGAGCAGTACTTC; clone size: many; V gene: TRBV9; D gene: TRBD1; J gene: TRBJ2-7
CDR3 protein: CASSENGANTEAFF; CDR3 DNA: TGTGCCAGCAGTGAAAATGGGGCGAACACTGAAGCTTTCTTT; clone size: .; V gene: TRBV6-1; D gene: .; J gene: TRBJ1-1
CDR3 protein: CASSQVQAPGTGELFF; CDR3 DNA: TGTGCCAGCAGCCAAGTTCAGGCGCCGGGCACCGGGGAGCTGTTTTTT; clone size: .; V gene: TRBV4-2; D gene: .; J gene: TRBJ2-2
CDR3 protein: CASRDRGLPGELFF; CDR3 DNA: TGTGCCAGCCGGGACAGGGGACTTCCCGGGGAGCTGTTTTTT; clone size: .; V gene: TRBV6-1; D gene: TRBD1; J gene: TRBJ2-2
CDR3 protein: CSARTGDSYEQYF; CDR3 DNA: TGCAGCGCTCGGACAGGGGACTCCTACGAGCAGTACTTC; clone size: few; V gene: TRBV29-1; D gene: TRBD1; J gene: TRBJ2-7
CDR3 protein: CSARGSGGPETQYF; CDR3 DNA: TGCAGTGCCAGAGGGTCGGGGGGGCCTGAGACCCAGTACTTC; clone size: .; V gene: TRBV20-1; D gene: TRBD2; J gene: TRBJ2-5
CDR3 protein: CASSPQRGGTDTQYF; CDR3 DNA: TGTGCCAGCAGCCCACAGCGGGGGGGCACAGATACGCAGTATTTT; clone size: many; V gene: TRBV9; D gene: TRBD2; J gene: TRBJ2-3
CDR3 protein: CASSYNGLTYEQYF; CDR3 DNA: TGTGCCAGCAGTTATAATGGACTGACCTACGAGCAGTACTTC; clone size: many; V gene: TRBV6-2/TRBV6-3; D gene: .; J gene: TRBJ2-7
CDR3 protein: CASSSPTSGHPNEQFF; CDR3 DNA: TGTGCCAGCAGTTCTCCCACTAGCGGGCATCCCAATGAGCAGTTCTTC; clone size: many; V gene: TRBV27; D gene: TRBD2; J gene: TRBJ2-1
CDR3 protein: CASSQSSVNTDTQYF; CDR3 DNA: TGTGCCAGCAGCCAATCGTCGGTGAATACAGATACGCAGTATTTT; clone size: .; V gene: TRBV11-2; D gene: .; J gene: TRBJ2-3
CDR3 protein: CASSFLAGGYEQYF; CDR3 DNA: TGTGCCAGCAGTTTCTTAGCGGGGGGCTACGAGCAGTACTTC; clone size: many; V gene: TRBV12-3/TRBV12-4; D gene: TRBD2; J gene: TRBJ2-7
CDR3 protein: CASSFLPGRTNYGYTF; CDR3 DNA: TGTGCCAGCAGCTTCCTACCGGGACGGACTAACTATGGCTACACCTTC; clone size: many; V gene: TRBV5-6; D gene: .; J gene: TRBJ1-2
CDR3 protein: CASSEGGAPSTF; CDR3 DNA: TGTGCCAGCAGTGAAGGAGGGGCCCCCAGCACCTTC; clone size: .; V gene: TRBV2; D gene: .; J gene: TRBJ1-2
CDR3 protein: CASRQGITYEQYF; CDR3 DNA: TGCGCCAGCAGACAGGGGATTACCTACGAGCAGTACTTC; clone size: many; V gene: TRBV5-1; D gene: TRBD1; J gene: TRBJ2-7
CDR3 protein: CATSDSTGRFNQPQHF; CDR3 DNA: TGTGCCACCAGTGACTCGACAGGGCGATTCAATCAGCCCCAGCATTTT; clone size: many; V gene: TRBV24-1; D gene: TRBD1; J gene: TRBJ1-5